These 14 T cell receptor beta chains came from one sample sequenced in a study of somatic mutations in cytotoxic T cells in rheumatoid arthritis (dated 2017 in TCRdb). The library was built by means of the immunoSEQ multiplex PCR assay. TCRdb re-hosts the immuneACCESS table, in-frame sequences only. Its copies lack some clones; in the studies checked, an unresolved V gene accounts for under half of them, and the cause for the rest is not known. The sample table lists several thousand clones, around three quarters of them with a count of one. The top ten clones comprise around 36% of the sample. The specimen sequenced was CD8+ T cells sorted from blood. These receptors were taken from a woman in her forties or fifties in good health.

CDR3 nucleotides: TGTGCCAGCAGTTCCCGGGGAGGGGGCACAGATACGCAGTATTTT. This sequence encodes CASSSRGGGTDTQYF. The rearrangement uses TRBV6-6 and TRBJ2-3, with 7 bases aligning to TRBD2. The V segment lost 4 bases and the J segment 1 base; nucleotides outside the gene matches: 5. This CDR3 contains 15 residues. Per germline, CDR1 MNHNY and CDR2 SVGAGI (reference sequence).

This chain connects TRBV4-3 to TRBJ1-2; unclear D gene. From germline, CDR1 is LGHNA and CDR2 YSLEER. The CDR3 runs 15 residues. V was clipped by 3 bases and J by 4 bases, with 15 bases between them. CDR3 in amino acids: CASSHLEVEVYGYTF. The CDR3 coding sequence is TGCGCCAGCAGCCATCTTGAGGTGGAAGTCTATGGCTACACCTTC.

The V call is TRBV7-9, the J call TRBJ2-1, with D tentatively TRBD2 (7 bases). The germline CDR1 and CDR2 sequences are SEHNR and FQNEAQ (reference sequence). V was shortened by 1 base and J by 2 bases, with 15 bases between the two germline ends. The CDR3 has 17 amino acids. CDR3 sequence: CASSLEGGRTTYNEQFF. For the CDR3, the DNA is TGTGCCAGCAGCTTAGAGGGGGGGAGGACTACCTACAATGAGCAGTTCTTC. The full variable domain, with the rest looked up from reference TRBV7-9 and TRBJ2-1, is DTGVSQNPRHKITKRGQNVTFRCDPISEHNRLYWYRQTLGQGPEFLTYFQNEAQLEKSRLLSDRFSAERPKGSFSTLEIQRTEQGDSAMYLCASSLEGGRTTYNEQFFGPGTRLTVL.

This clone is labeled medium-sized. J is TRBJ2-2 and V is TRBV6-1, with 7 bases aligning to TRBD1. The CDR3 runs to 14 residues. The V gene's germline CDR1 is MNHNS and CDR2 SASEGT. V shed 2 bases, J shed 3 bases, and the junction held 0 bases outside the gene matches. The CDR3 DNA reads as TGTGCCAGCAGTGAACAGGGGGACACCGGGGAGCTGTTTTTT. It codes for CASSEQGDTGELFF.

V is TRBV10-3 and J is TRBJ2-7, with 7 bases aligning to TRBD2. Germline trimming cut 6 bases from V and 6 bases from J; bases unmatched to any gene: 5. The CDR3 spans 12 residues. The germline V gene has CDR1 ENHRY and CDR2 SYGVKD. CDR3 in DNA: TGTGCCATCAGCCCTAGCGGAAGCGAGCAGTACTTC. It encodes CAISPSGSEQYF.

This clone was seen a few times. This chain uses TRBV4-3 with TRBJ1-1, with TRBD1 matching over 7 bases. The germline gives CDR1 LGHNA, CDR2 YSLEER. V lost 2 bases to trimming and J lost 1 base; unmatched junction nucleotides: 4. The length of the CDR3 is 15 residues. This chain's CDR3 is CASSQKGAGNTEAFF. DNA for the CDR3: TGCGCCAGCAGCCAAAAGGGGGCGGGGAACACTGAAGCTTTCTTT.

This chain connects TRBV7-2 to TRBJ2-5; 7 bases line up with TRBD2. V trimming: 4 bases; J trimming: 0 bases; junction bases outside the gene matches: 5. The CDR3 is 15 amino acids. Looked up from germline, CDR1 is SGHTA and CDR2 is FQGNSA. As DNA, the CDR3 is TGTGCCAGCAGCTGGGGGAGGGGCAACCAAGAGACCCAGTACTTC. Its protein is CASSWGRGNQETQYF.

The chain employs TRBV6-1 and TRBJ1-5; 9 bases match TRBD1. Germline CDR1 is MNHNS and CDR2 is SASEGT. The CDR3 runs 17 residues. J was trimmed by 5 bases and V by 0 bases; bases with no gene match: 8. This chain's CDR3 is CASSEAGGQGHYQPQHF. CDR3 sequence (DNA): TGTGCCAGCAGTGAAGCTGGGGGACAGGGTCATTATCAGCCCCAGCATTTT.

The chain joins TRBV7-2 to TRBJ1-1; D is uncertain. The CDR3 sequence is 15 residues long. The germline gives CDR1 SGHTA, CDR2 FQGNSA. V was clipped by 5 bases and J by 3 bases, with 16 bases between them. The CDR3 is CASSPFGRGHTEAFF. DNA of the CDR3: TGTGCCAGCAGCCCCTTCGGTAGAGGGCACACTGAAGCTTTCTTT. Complete variable domain (other parts from reference TRBV7-2 and TRBJ1-1): GAGVSQSPSNKVTEKGKDVELRCDPISGHTALYWYRQSLGQGLEFLIYFQGNSAPDKSGLPSDRFSAERTGGSVSTLTIQRTQQEDSAVYLCASSPFGRGHTEAFFGQGTRLTVV.

The rearrangement links TRBV11-1 to TRBJ2-1, with 8 bases fitting TRBD1. Germline V CDR1 and CDR2: SGHAT, FQDESV (reference sequence). The ends lost 5 bases at V and 0 bases at J; junction bases unmatched: 6. The CDR3 has 16 amino acids. CDR3: CASSVNRGSSYNEQFF. As DNA, the CDR3 is TGTGCCAGCAGCGTAAACAGGGGGAGCTCCTACAATGAGCAGTTCTTC.

This clone was seen only a few times. The gene calls are TRBV5-4 and TRBJ2-7; 10 positions match TRBD1. Per germline, CDR1 SGHNT and CDR2 YYREEE (reference sequence). Trimming removed 4 bases from V and 7 bases from J; junction bases left unmatched: 8. The CDR3 is 14 amino acids. The CDR3 coding sequence is TGTGCCAGCAGCGCCGGGACAGGGGTTCGAGAGCAGTACTTC. It translates to CASSAGTGVREQYF.

This clone showed up just once. The chain is built from TRBV7-8 and TRBJ2-5; TRBD2 matches at 7 bases. This CDR3 comprises 16 residues. The germline CDR1 and CDR2 sequences are SGHVS and FQNEAQ. Trimming took 1 base from V and 1 from J; bases not matched to a gene: 6. CDR3 in DNA: TGTGCCAGCAGCTTAGTAGAGCTAGCGGCCCAAGAGACCCAGTACTTC. This encodes CASSLVELAAQETQYF. Full variable domain (remainder filled in from reference TRBV7-8 and TRBJ2-5): GAGVSQSPRYKVAKRGQDVALRCDPISGHVSLFWYQQALGQGPEFLTYFQNEAQLDKSGLPSDRFFAERPEGSVSTLKIQRTQQEDSAVYLCASSLVELAAQETQYFGPGTRLLVL.

The rearrangement links TRBV27 to TRBJ2-1, with 9 bases matching TRBD2. V lost 6 bases to trimming and J lost 11 bases; unmatched junction nucleotides: 11. The V gene's germline CDR1 is MNHEY and CDR2 SMNVEV (reference sequence). The CDR3 is made up of 14 amino acids. CDR3 amino acids: CASSPSAGGLQQFF. DNA for the CDR3: TGTGCCAGCAGCCCCTCCGCGGGGGGGCTACAGCAGTTCTTC.

The chain couples TRBV6-5 to TRBJ2-3; 8 bases agree with TRBD1. The CDR3 is 16 residues long. Losses at the gene ends were 0 bases for V and 2 bases for J; bases not matched to a gene: 4. Germline V gene data show CDR1 as MNHEY and CDR2 as SVGAGI. CDR3 nucleotide sequence: TGTGCCAGCAGTTACTCACAGGGGGTCTTCACAGATACGCAGTATTTT. Translation gives CASSYSQGVFTDTQYF.